The 5 T cell receptor beta chains in this list originate from one sample, sequenced in a study of memory CD4+ T cells and cytomegalovirus serostatus. Single viable CD3+CD4+CD8-CD45RO+ cells were sorted as the memory CD4+ T cells. Profiling relied on immunoSEQ multiplex PCR, and the TCRdb table lists in-frame clones only, not all of them. The table records 70,000 to 90,000 clones, under 80% of them present only once. Sample: memory CD4+ T cells from blood. Receptors were obtained from an adult in good health and CMV-seropositive.

This sequence joins TRBV4-3 and TRBJ2-1; tentatively, D is TRBD1 or TRBD2 (5 bases each). The CDR3 contains 17 residues. Germline values: CDR1 LGHNA, CDR2 YSLEER. Between the trimmed V and J ends, which lost 1 base and 5 bases, there was a span of 18 bases. The CDR3 bases are TGCGCCAGCAGCCAAGGAACGGGACCCCTTGGAGACAATGAGCAGTTCTTC. It specifies CASSQGTGPLGDNEQFF.

This clone was seen just once. The V call is TRBV2, the J call TRBJ2-5; D unresolved. Germline V gene sequence: CDR1 SNHLY, CDR2 FYNNEI. The CDR3 has 11 residues. Trimming took 2 bases from V and 6 from J, leaving 4 bases between them. The CDR3 DNA reads TGTGCCAGCAGTGAAAGGAAGACCCAGTACTTC. It encodes CASSERKTQYF.

About this clone itself: Other nucleotide sequences from this sample produce the same CDR3. This sequence joins TRBV19 and TRBJ1-1; D gene uncertain. Between the trimmed V and J ends, which lost 4 bases and 2 bases, there was a span of 8 bases. The CDR3 extends over 13 amino acids. CDR1 and CDR2 (germline): LNHDA, SQIVND (reference sequence). This CDR3 reads CASSNTRNTEAFF. The CDR3, as DNA: TGTGCCAGTAGTAATACACGTAACACTGAAGCTTTCTTT.

The chain uses TRBV7-9 and TRBJ1-2, with a weak D call TRBD1 (5 bases). The ends were cut back, 0 bases at V and 6 bases at J, with 17 bases in the middle. The CDR3 is 16 residues long. Looked up from germline, CDR1 is SEHNR and CDR2 is FQNEAQ (reference sequence). The CDR3 sequence is CASSLAGLQGDDGYTF. For the CDR3, the DNA is TGTGCCAGCAGCTTAGCGGGTCTCCAGGGAGACGATGGCTACACCTTC.

This rearrangement joins TRBV11-3 to TRBJ2-5; tentative D call: TRBD2 (6 bases). CDR1 is SGHNT, CDR2 YENEEA, per germline. CDR3 length: 15 amino acids. The V end was cut by 0 bases, the J end by 2 bases, with 10 bases between. CDR3 residues: CASSLDGSRQETQYF. CDR3 DNA: TGTGCCAGCAGCTTAGACGGGAGCAGGCAAGAGACCCAGTACTTC.